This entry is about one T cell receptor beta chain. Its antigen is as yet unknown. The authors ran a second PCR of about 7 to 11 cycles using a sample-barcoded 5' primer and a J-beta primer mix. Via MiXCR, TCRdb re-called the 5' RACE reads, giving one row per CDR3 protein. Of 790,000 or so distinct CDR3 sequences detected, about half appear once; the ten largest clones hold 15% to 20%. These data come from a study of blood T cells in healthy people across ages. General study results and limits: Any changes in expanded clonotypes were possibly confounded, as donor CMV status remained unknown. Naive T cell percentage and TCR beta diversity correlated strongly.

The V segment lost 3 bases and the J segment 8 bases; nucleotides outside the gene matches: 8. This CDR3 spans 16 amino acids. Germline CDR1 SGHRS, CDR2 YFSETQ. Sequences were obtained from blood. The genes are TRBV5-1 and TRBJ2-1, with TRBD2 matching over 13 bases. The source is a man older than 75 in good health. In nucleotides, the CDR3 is TGCGCCAGCAGCTCGTCCTGGACTAGCGGGAGTTATGAGCAGTTCTTC. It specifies CASSSSWTSGSYEQFF.